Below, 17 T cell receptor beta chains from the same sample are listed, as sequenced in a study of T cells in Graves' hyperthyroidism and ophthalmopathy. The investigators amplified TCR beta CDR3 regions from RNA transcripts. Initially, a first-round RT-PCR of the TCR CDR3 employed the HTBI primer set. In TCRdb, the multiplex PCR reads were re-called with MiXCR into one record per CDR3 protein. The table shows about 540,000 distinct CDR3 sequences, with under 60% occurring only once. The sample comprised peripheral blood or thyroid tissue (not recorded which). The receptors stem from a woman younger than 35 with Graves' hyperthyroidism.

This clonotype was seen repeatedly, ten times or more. For the CDR3, the DNA is TGTGCCATCAGGCCGGACAGGGAAAGCAATCAGCCCCAGCATTTT. Translating gives CAIRPDRESNQPQHF. The rearrangement uses TRBV10-3 and TRBJ1-5, with 8 bases aligning to TRBD1. This CDR3 is 15 amino acids long. The junction had 5 bases not matched to a gene; V was cut back by 6 bases and J by 1 base. Germline CDR1 is ENHRY and CDR2 is SYGVKD.

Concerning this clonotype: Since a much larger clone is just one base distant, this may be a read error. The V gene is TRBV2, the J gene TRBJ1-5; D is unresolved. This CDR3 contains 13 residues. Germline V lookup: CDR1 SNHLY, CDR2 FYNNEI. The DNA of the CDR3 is TGTGCCGGCAGTGATGGGTGGAATCAGCCCCAGCATTTT. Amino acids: CAGSDGWNQPQHF.

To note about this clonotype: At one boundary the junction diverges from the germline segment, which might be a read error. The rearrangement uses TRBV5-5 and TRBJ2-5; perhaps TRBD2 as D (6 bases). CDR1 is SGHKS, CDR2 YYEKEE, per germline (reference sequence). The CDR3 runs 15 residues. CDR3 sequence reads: CGSSTQDGREETQYF. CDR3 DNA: TGTGGCAGCAGCACGCAGGACGGGAGAGAAGAGACCCAGTACTTC.

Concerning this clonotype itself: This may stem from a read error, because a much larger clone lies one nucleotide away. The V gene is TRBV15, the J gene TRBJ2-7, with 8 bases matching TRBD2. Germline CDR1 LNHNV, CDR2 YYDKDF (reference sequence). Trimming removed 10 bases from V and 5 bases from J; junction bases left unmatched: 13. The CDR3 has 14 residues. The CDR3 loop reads CAISTLAGSHEQYF. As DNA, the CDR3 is TGTGCCATCAGTACTTTAGCGGGATCCCACGAGCAGTACTTC.

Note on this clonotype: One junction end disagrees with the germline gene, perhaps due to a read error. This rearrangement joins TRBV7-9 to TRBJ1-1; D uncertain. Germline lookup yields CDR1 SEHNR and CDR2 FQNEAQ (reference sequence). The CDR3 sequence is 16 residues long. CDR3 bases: TGCGCCAGCAGCCAAGTTCTGAGAGGTGTCATCGCTGAAGCTTTCTTT. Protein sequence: CASSQVLRGVIAEAFF.

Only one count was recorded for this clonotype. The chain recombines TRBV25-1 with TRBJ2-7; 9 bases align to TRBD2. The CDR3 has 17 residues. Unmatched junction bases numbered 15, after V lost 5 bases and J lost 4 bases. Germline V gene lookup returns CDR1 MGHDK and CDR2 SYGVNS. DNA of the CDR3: TGTGCCAGCAGTTTAATACCGTCCCGCGGGAGGGCGTACGAGCAGTACTTC. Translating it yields CASSLIPSRGRAYEQYF.

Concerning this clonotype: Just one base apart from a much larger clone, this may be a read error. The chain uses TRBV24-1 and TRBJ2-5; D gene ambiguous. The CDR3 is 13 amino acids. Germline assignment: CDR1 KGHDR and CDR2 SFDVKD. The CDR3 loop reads CATGDFWGETQYF. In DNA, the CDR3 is TGTGCCACCGGTGATTTTTGGGGAGAGACCCAGTACTTC.

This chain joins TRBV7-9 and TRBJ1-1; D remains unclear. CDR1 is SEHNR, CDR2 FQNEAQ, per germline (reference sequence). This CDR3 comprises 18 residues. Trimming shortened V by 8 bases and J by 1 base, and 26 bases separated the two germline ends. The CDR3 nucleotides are TGTGCCAGCTCACCTATGCGGCTGGGGAGTTTCGGGAACACTGAAGCTTTCTTT. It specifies CASSPMRLGSFGNTEAFF.

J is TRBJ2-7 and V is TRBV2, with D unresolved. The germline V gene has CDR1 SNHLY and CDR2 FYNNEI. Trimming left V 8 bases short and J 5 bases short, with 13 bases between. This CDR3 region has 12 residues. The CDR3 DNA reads TGTGCCAGCGATGTAGCCTCTAACGAGCAGTACTTC. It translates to CASDVASNEQYF. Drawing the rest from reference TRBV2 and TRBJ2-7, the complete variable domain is EPEVTQTPSHQVTQMGQEVILRCVPISNHLYFYWYRQILGQKVEFLVSFYNNEISEKSEIFDDQFSVERPDGSNFTLKIRSTKLEDSAMYFCASDVASNEQYFGPGTRLTVT.

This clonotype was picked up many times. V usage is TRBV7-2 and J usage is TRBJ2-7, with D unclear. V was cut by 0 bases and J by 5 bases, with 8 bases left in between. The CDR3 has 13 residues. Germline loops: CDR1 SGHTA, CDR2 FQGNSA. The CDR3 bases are TGTGCCAGCAGCTTAGCGGGAAGGGACGAGCAGTACTTC. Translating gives CASSLAGRDEQYF.

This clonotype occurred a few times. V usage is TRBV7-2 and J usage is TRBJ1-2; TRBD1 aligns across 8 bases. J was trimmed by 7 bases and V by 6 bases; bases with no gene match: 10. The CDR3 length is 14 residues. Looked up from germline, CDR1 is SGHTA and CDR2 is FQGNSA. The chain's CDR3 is CASSPRTGKRGYTF. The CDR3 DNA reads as TGTGCCAGCAGTCCTCGGACAGGGAAGCGTGGCTACACCTTC.

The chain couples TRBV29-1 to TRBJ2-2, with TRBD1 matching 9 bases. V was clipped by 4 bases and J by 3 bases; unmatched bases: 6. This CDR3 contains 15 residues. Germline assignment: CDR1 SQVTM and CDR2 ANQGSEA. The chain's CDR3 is CSVGGQGGHTGELFF. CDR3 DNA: TGCAGCGTTGGGGGACAGGGCGGGCACACCGGGGAGCTGTTTTTT.

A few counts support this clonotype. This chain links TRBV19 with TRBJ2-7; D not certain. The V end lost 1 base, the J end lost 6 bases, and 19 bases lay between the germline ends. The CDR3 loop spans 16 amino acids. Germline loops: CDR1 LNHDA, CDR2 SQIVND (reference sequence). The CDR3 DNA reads TGTGCCAGTAGTATAGGAGGTGGGAACCTCGCGGTCGAGCAGTACTTC. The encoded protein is CASSIGGGNLAVEQYF.

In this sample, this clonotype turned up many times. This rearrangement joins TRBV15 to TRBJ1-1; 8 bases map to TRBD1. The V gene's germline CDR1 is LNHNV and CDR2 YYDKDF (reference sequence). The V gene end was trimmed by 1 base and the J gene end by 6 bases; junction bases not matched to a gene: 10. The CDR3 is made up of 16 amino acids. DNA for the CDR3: TGTGCCACCAGCAGAGCTATGAGACAGGGGACCGCTGAAGCTTTCTTT. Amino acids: CATSRAMRQGTAEAFF.

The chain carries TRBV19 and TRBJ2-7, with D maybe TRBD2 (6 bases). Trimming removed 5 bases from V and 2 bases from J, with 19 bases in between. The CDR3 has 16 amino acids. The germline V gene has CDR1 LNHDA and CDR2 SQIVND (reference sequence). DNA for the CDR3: TGTGCCAGTAGTGTAACCCACCGAACGGGAGCCTACGAGCAGTACTTC. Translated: CASSVTHRTGAYEQYF.

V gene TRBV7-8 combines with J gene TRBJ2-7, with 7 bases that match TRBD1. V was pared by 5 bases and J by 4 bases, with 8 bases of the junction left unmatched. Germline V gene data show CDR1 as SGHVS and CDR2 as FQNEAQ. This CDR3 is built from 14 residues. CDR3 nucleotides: TGTGCCAGCAGCATCACAGGGGCGGAATACGAGCAGTACTTC. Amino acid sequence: CASSITGAEYEQYF.

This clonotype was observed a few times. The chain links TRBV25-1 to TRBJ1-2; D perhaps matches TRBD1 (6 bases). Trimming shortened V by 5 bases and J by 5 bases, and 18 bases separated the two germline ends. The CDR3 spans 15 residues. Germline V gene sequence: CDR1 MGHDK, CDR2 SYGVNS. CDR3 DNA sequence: TGTGCCAGCAGTTTATCCCAGGGGTTATCTTATGGCTACACCTTC. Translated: CASSLSQGLSYGYTF.